This T cell receptor beta chain was obtained from a study of CDR3 diversity in severe acne. TCRdb reprocessed the PCR reads with MiXCR, giving one entry per CDR3 protein. The data contain 90,000 or so distinct CDR3 sequences, roughly half of them singletons. The CDR3 runs 14 residues. Trimming left V 7 bases short and J 7 bases short, with 16 bases between. Germline lookup yields CDR1 MNHEY and CDR2 SVGEGT. The chain links TRBV6-2 or TRBV6-3 to TRBJ1-4; TRBD1 might be the D (5 bases). Sequencing was performed on blood. The TCR comes from a male donor in good health, serving as a control. In DNA form, the CDR3 reads TGTGCCAGCAAGGCGGGGGGACGCGGTGAAAAACTGTTTTTT. Protein sequence: CASKAGGRGEKLFF.